This T cell receptor beta chain derives from a study of blood T cell repertoires in COVID-19. Study-level information: Acute-phase and convalescent COVID-19 samples originated in the United States, Italy and Spain. From T cells, B-cell-depleted T cells, or PBMCs came the material, which was cDNA or gDNA.

CDR1 is SGHDN and CDR2 is FVKESK in the germline V gene. Trimming left V 0 bases short and J 6 bases short, with 18 bases between. This CDR3 has 17 residues. Authors' analysis steps: Reference gene primer amplification gave nucleated cell count estimates. Assay: immunoSEQ multiplex PCR; the TCRdb copy retains only in-frame clones and omits some. V, J and clone size derive from that table, while D and trimming were established from the DNA sequence. The profile shows about 150,000 clones, about nine tenths of them singletons. The TCR originated in a woman aged 60-75 years with active or convalescent COVID-19. Sequencing was performed on peripheral blood. This chain connects TRBV14 to TRBJ1-5, with TRBD1 as a possible D gene (6 bases). CDR3 coding DNA: TGTGCCAGCAGCCAAGATCGGCAGGGGCCATATGGTCAGCCCCAGCATTTT. Protein: CASSQDRQGPYGQPQHF.